These 24 T cell receptor beta chains came from one sample sequenced in a study of molecular identifiers for immune sequencing clone quantification. From the PCR reads, TCRdb called clonotypes with MiXCR, one entry per CDR3 protein. Of around 100,000 distinct CDR3 sequences listed, about 35% are singletons. Sequencing was done on a sample of naive CD8+ T cells from blood, with Jurkat cell RNA spiked in. The subset denotes: FACS-sorted CD8+CD4-CCR7+CD45RA+ naive T cells. The source is a human donor in good health. Some libraries in this study had Jurkat cell RNA spiked in.

The chain employs TRBV27 and TRBJ2-3, with 7 bases fitting TRBD2. The V gene end was trimmed by 1 base and the J gene end by 4 bases; junction bases not matched to a gene: 2. This CDR3 comprises 14 residues. Germline CDR1 reads MNHEY; CDR2 reads SMNVEV (reference sequence). Here the CDR3 reads CASSLFAGADTQYF. The CDR3 bases are TGTGCCAGCAGTTTATTTGCGGGAGCAGATACGCAGTATTTT.

The rearrangement uses TRBV7-9 and TRBJ2-7; no reliable D call. The CDR3 is 14 residues long. V was cut by 5 bases and J by 3 bases, with 14 bases left in between. Germline V gene sequence: CDR1 SEHNR, CDR2 FQNEAQ (reference sequence). The CDR3 spells CASSPPSQIYEQYF. As DNA, the CDR3 is TGTGCCAGCAGCCCCCCATCCCAGATCTACGAGCAGTACTTC. Full variable domain (outside the CDR3, taken from reference TRBV7-9 and TRBJ2-7): DTGVSQNPRHKITKRGQNVTFRCDPISEHNRLYWYRQTLGQGPEFLTYFQNEAQLEKSRLLSDRFSAERPKGSFSTLEIQRTEQGDSAMYLCASSPPSQIYEQYFGPGTRLTVT.

Note on this clonotype: A single base separates this from a much larger clone, so it may be a read error. The genes are TRBV28 and TRBJ2-6; D is ambiguous. The V gene's germline CDR1 is MDHEN and CDR2 SYDVKM. The CDR3 is 15 residues long. The DNA for the CDR3 is TGTGCCTGCAGTTTATTGGTTAGTGGGGCCAACGTCCTGACTTTC. This codes for CACSLLVSGANVLTF.

In this sample, this clonotype turned up a few times. V is TRBV4-2 and J is TRBJ2-3; 7 nucleotides align to TRBD1. V lost 3 bases, J lost 4 bases, and 7 bases stayed unmatched. The germline CDR1 and CDR2 sequences are LGHNA and YNFKEQ. The CDR3 loop spans 15 amino acids. The CDR3 sequence: CASSQTTGMADTQYF. Written as DNA, the CDR3 is TGTGCCAGCAGCCAGACGACAGGGATGGCAGATACGCAGTATTTT.

A few counts support this clonotype. The gene calls are TRBV2 and TRBJ1-1; D is uncertain. V gave up 2 bases and J gave up 4 bases, with 11 bases separating them. The CDR3 consists of 14 residues. CDR1 SNHLY and CDR2 FYNNEI come from the germline V gene. CDR3 nucleotide sequence: TGTGCCAGCAGTGAAATGGGATCGACCACTGAAGCTTTCTTT. Protein sequence: CASSEMGSTTEAFF.

In the case of this clonotype: A read error may be the cause here, since a much bigger clone is one base away. Because the CDR3 is missing its conserved closing phenylalanine or tryptophan, this is likely a read error. This rearrangement joins TRBV29-1 to TRBJ2-7, with D maybe TRBD2 (6 bases). The CDR3 consists of 12 residues. CDR1 is SQVTM, CDR2 ANQGSEA, per germline. The V and J ends lost 7 bases and 1 base respectively, with 11 bases between them. The CDR3 here is CSGAAGSYEQYI. CDR3 bases: TGCAGCGGGGCCGCGGGGTCCTACGAGCAGTACATC.

This clonotype showed up just a few times. The chain uses TRBV4-2 and TRBJ2-2; maybe TRBD2 (5 bases). Germline V CDR1 and CDR2: LGHNA, YNFKEQ. V was shortened by 0 bases and J by 5 bases, with 10 bases between the two germline ends. This CDR3 region has 15 residues. CDR3 DNA: TGTGCCAGCAGCCAAGAGGCGGGTCGGACCGGGGAGCTGTTTTTT. Encoded protein: CASSQEAGRTGELFF.

To note about this clonotype: Since a much larger clone is just one base distant, this may be a read error. V is TRBV20-1 and J is TRBJ2-2, with D possibly TRBD2 on 5 matching bases. From germline, CDR1 is DFQATT and CDR2 SNEGSKA (reference sequence). This CDR3 is 13 amino acids long. The CDR3 region is CSATEGDTGELVF. The CDR3 bases are TGCAGTGCTACCGAGGGCGACACCGGGGAGCTGGTTTTT.

V and J are TRBV20-1 and TRBJ2-6; TRBD1 agrees at 7 bases. From germline, CDR1 is DFQATT and CDR2 SNEGSKA (reference sequence). This CDR3 is 16 amino acids long. The V segment lost 4 bases and the J segment 1 base; nucleotides outside the gene matches: 7. The CDR3 sequence: CSATPTGRSGANVLTF. The CDR3 coding sequence is TGCAGTGCTACTCCGACAGGGCGGTCTGGGGCCAACGTCCTGACTTTC.

Judged by abundance, this clonotype is medium-sized. This rearrangement joins TRBV25-1 to TRBJ2-2; the D is unclear. The CDR3 length is 11 residues. Trimming shortened V by 5 bases and J by 8 bases, and 6 bases separated the two germline ends. Germline CDR1 MGHDK, CDR2 SYGVNS. The DNA for the CDR3 is TGTGCCAGCAGTCTCACAGGGGAGCTGTTTTTT. Its protein is CASSLTGELFF.

This clonotype was detected many times. This rearrangement joins TRBV7-6 to TRBJ1-1, with a possible D match to TRBD1 (6 bases). CDR3 length: 13 residues. V was shortened by 1 base and J by 8 bases, with 11 bases between the two germline ends. Per the germline V gene, CDR1 is SGHVS and CDR2 is FNYEAQ. CDR3 nucleotide sequence: TGTGCCAGCAGCTTAGGGGGGGCAGCAGAAGCTTTCTTT. Protein sequence: CASSLGGAAEAFF.

This chain joins TRBV9 and TRBJ2-2, with D unresolved. This CDR3 comprises 14 residues. The ends were cut back, 4 bases at V and 3 bases at J, with 10 bases in the middle. CDR1 and CDR2 from the germline V gene are SGDLS and YYNGEE. The CDR3 nucleotides read TGTGCCAGCAGCCCGGCGTGGGACACCGGGGAGCTGTTTTTT. Its translation is CASSPAWDTGELFF.

V usage is TRBV6-2 or TRBV6-3 and J usage is TRBJ2-7; no reliable D call. Per the germline V gene, CDR1 is MNHEY and CDR2 is SVGEGT. CDR3 length: 13 amino acids. Trimming took off 0 bases at V and 0 bases at J, with 3 bases between the two ends. In DNA, the CDR3 is TGTGCCAGCAGTTACTCCCTCTCCTACGAGCAGTACTTC. Translating gives CASSYSLSYEQYF.

Notes on this clonotype: One end of the junction varies from germline; a read error may be responsible. The chain recombines TRBV2 with TRBJ2-7; 7 bases map to TRBD1. The V gene's germline CDR1 is SNHLY and CDR2 FYNNEI. This CDR3 has 12 residues. CDR3 DNA: TGTGCCAGCCGGGACAGAGCCTACGCGCAGTACTTC. Protein: CASRDRAYAQYF. Based on the CDR3 plus reference TRBV2 and TRBJ2-7, the full variable domain is EPEVTQTPSHQVTQMGQEVILRCVPISNHLYFYWYRQILGQKVEFLVSFYNNEISEKSEIFDDQFSVERPDGSNFTLKIRSTKLEDSAMYFCASRDRAYAQYFGPGTRLTVT.

Turning to this clonotype: This clone may be a read error of a much larger clone one base away. Likely a read error: the CDR3 ends without its conserved phenylalanine or tryptophan. It is unclear where the CDR3 begins or ends on the DNA, so no DNA is shown, and the CDR3 is as TCRdb lists it. The genes are TRBV21-1 and TRBJ2-2; TRBD1 was called by the table and not checked on the DNA. TRBV21-1 is termed a pseudogene. The CDR3 is 15 amino acids long, termini counted. CDR3 in amino acids: CASSRDSPNTGELFY.

This clonotype was detected ten times or more. J is TRBJ1-4 and V is TRBV27, with D possibly being TRBD1 (5 bases). V gave up 6 bases and J gave up 5 bases, with 16 bases separating them. Germline lookup yields CDR1 MNHEY and CDR2 SMNVEV (reference sequence). This CDR3 comprises 15 residues. Here the CDR3 reads CASRSLLGGNEKLFF. The CDR3, as DNA: TGTGCCAGCAGATCGTTACTTGGGGGAAATGAAAAACTGTTTTTT.

The chain combines TRBV15 with TRBJ1-5, with D uncertain. V was pared by 3 bases and J by 9 bases, with 12 bases between. Germline V CDR1 and CDR2: LNHNV, YYDKDF (reference sequence). This CDR3 has 13 residues. The CDR3 DNA reads as TGTGCCACCAGCAGGGGATCACGAACGCCCCAGCATTTT. Translation gives CATSRGSRTPQHF.

This clonotype showed up just a few times. The gene calls are TRBV5-4 and TRBJ2-6; 13 positions agree with TRBD2. The J segment lost 0 bases and the V segment lost 5 bases, leaving 2 bases of the junction unmatched. CDR1 and CDR2 from the germline V gene are SGHNT and YYREEE (reference sequence). This CDR3 region has 17 residues. In DNA, the CDR3 is TGTGCCAGCAGACGACTAGCGGGAGGCTCTGGGGCCAACGTCCTGACTTTC. This codes for CASRRLAGGSGANVLTF.

The sample holds a few counts of this clonotype. The chain links TRBV4-3 to TRBJ2-1; TRBD2 aligns across 10 bases. The CDR3 has 15 residues. CDR1 LGHNA and CDR2 YSLEER come from the germline V gene. Trimming removed 3 bases from V and 5 bases from J; junction bases left unmatched: 4. CDR3 protein: CASSHGLAVHNEQFF. CDR3 nucleotides: TGCGCCAGCAGCCACGGACTAGCGGTCCACAATGAGCAGTTCTTC.

This clonotype was detected many times. V usage is TRBV6-6 and J usage is TRBJ2-4, with D perhaps matching TRBD2 (7 bases). Looked up from germline, CDR1 is MNHNY and CDR2 is SVGAGI (reference sequence). V shed 6 bases and J shed 1 base, with 19 bases lying between them. The CDR3 is 17 amino acids. CDR3 nucleotide sequence: TGTGCCAGCAGACGAGAGGGGGGGAGAAGTGCCAAAAACATTCAGTACTTC. Protein: CASRREGGRSAKNIQYF.

A single count supports this clonotype. The chain recombines TRBV7-2 with TRBJ2-1, with 8 bases identical to TRBD2. CDR1 is SGHTA and CDR2 is FQGNSA in the germline V gene. V shed 8 bases and J 7 bases; nucleotides not matched to a gene: 13. This CDR3 comprises 15 residues. The CDR3 DNA reads as TGTGCCAGCTCATTAGGGCCGGGGGGGCTGAATGAGCAGTTCTTC. This codes for CASSLGPGGLNEQFF.

This clonotype was counted between two and nine times. This chain joins TRBV27 and TRBJ2-3; D unclear. Between the trimmed V and J ends, which lost 8 bases and 6 bases, there was a span of 18 bases. The germline CDR1 and CDR2 sequences are MNHEY and SMNVEV (reference sequence). The CDR3 consists of 14 residues. The CDR3 bases are TGTGCCAGCGCCGTCGAGTTAGGGTCCGATACGCAGTATTTT. Amino acids: CASAVELGSDTQYF.

This clonotype showed up just a few times. The CDR3 DNA is TGCGCCAGCAGCTTCACGGGCTCCTACCAAGAGACCCAGTACTTC. This encodes CASSFTGSYQETQYF. The chain employs TRBV5-1 and TRBJ2-5; D is undetermined. CDR3 size: 15 residues. The V end lost 2 bases, the J end lost 0 bases, and 11 bases lay between the germline ends. Germline CDR1 and CDR2: SGHRS and YFSETQ.

For this clonotype: This may come from a read error, since a much larger clone is one base off. This chain joins TRBV29-1 and TRBJ2-3, with 7 positions matching TRBD1. V lost 7 bases to trimming and J lost 3 bases; unmatched junction nucleotides: 7. Germline V lookup: CDR1 SQVTM, CDR2 ANQGSEA. The CDR3 is 13 residues long. CDR3 bases: TGCAGCGCCACAGGGGTTGGTACAGATACGCAGTATTTT. Protein product: CSATGVGTDTQYF.